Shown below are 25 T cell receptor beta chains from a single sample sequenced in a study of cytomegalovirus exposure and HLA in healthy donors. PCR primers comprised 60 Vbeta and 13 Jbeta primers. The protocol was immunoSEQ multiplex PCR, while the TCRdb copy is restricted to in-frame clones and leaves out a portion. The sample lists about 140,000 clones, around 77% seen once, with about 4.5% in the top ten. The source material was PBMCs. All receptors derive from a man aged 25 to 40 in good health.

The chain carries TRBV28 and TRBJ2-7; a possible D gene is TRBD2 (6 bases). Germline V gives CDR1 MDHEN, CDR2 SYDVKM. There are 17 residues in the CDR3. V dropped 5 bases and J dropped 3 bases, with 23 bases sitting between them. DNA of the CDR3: TGTGCCAGCAGTCCATCATCGCGGGAACCGATGAACTACGAGCAGTACTTC. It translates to CASSPSSREPMNYEQYF.

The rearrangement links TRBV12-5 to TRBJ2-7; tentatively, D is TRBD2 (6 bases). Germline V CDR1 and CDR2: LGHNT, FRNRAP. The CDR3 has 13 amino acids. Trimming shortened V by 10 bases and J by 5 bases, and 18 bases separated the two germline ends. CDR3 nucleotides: TGTGCTACCACCCTGGAGGGTCGAAACGAGCAGTACTTC. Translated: CATTLEGRNEQYF.

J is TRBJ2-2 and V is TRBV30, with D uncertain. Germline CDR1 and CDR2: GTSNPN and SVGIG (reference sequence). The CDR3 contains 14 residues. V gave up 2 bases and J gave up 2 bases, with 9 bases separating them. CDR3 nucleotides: TGTGCCTGGAGTTTATTCACTAACACCGGGGAGCTGTTTTTT. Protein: CAWSLFTNTGELFF. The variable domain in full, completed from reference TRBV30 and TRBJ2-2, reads SQTIHQWPATLVQPVGSPLSLECTVEGTSNPNLYWYRQAAGRGLQLLFYSVGIGQISSEVPQNLSASRPQDRQFILSSKKLLLSDSGFYLCAWSLFTNTGELFFGEGSRLTVL.

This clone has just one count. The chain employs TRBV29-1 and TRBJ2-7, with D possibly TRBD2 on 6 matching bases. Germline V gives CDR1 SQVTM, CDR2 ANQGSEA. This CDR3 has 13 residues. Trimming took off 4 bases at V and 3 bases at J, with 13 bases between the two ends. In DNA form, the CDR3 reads TGCAGCGTTGCTGTGGGACTGCACTACGAGCAGTACTTC. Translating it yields CSVAVGLHYEQYF.

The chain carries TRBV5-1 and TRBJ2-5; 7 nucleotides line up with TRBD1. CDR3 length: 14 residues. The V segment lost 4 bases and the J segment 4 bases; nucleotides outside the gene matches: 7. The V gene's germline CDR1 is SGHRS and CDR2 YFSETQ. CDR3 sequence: CASSTRGLGETQYF. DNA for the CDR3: TGCGCCAGCAGCACGAGGGGGCTGGGAGAGACCCAGTACTTC.

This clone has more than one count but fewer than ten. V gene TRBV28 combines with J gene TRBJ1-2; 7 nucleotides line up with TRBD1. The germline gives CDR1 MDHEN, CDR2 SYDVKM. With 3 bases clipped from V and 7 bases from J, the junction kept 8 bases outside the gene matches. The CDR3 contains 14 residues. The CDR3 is CASSFTGVRTGYTF. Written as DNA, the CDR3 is TGTGCCAGCAGTTTTACAGGGGTGAGGACTGGCTACACCTTC.

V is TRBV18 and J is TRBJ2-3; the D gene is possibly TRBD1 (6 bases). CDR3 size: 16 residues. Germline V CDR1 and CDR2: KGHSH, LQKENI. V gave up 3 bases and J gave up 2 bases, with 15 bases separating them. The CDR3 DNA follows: TGTGCCAGCTCACCGGGGGCAGGGGCCTTCACAGATACGCAGTATTTT. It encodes CASSPGAGAFTDTQYF. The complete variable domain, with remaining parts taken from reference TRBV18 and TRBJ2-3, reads NAGVMQNPRHLVRRRGQEARLRCSPMKGHSHVYWYRQLPEEGLKFMVYLQKENIIDESGMPKERFSAEFPKEGPSILRIQQVVRGDSAAYFCASSPGAGAFTDTQYFGPGTRLTVL.

CDR3: CASSAREEAFF. Here the CDR3 DNA reads TGTGCCAGCAGCGCCAGGGAGGAGGCTTTCTTT. The chain has TRBV7-9 and TRBJ1-1; TRBD1 might be the D (5 bases). The V end lost 5 bases, the J end lost 11 bases, and 12 bases lay between the germline ends. Germline CDR1 is SEHNR and CDR2 is FQNEAQ (reference sequence). This CDR3 spans 11 amino acids. Drawing the rest from reference TRBV7-9 and TRBJ1-1, the complete variable domain is DTGVSQNPRHKITKRGQNVTFRCDPISEHNRLYWYRQTLGQGPEFLTYFQNEAQLEKSRLLSDRFSAERPKGSFSTLEIQRTEQGDSAMYLCASSAREEAFFGQGTRLTVV.

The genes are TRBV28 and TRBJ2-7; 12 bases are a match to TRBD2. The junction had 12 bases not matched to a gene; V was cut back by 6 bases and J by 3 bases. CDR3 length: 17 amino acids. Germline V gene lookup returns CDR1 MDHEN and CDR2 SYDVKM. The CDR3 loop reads CASSTTFTSGRHYEQYF. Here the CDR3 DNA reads TGTGCCAGCAGCACAACCTTTACTAGCGGGAGGCACTACGAGCAGTACTTC.

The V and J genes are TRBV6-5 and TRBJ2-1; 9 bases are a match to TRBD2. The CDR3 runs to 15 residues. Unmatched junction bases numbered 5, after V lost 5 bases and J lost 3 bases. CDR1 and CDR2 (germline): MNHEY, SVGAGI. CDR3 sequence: CASSTLAGNYNEQFF. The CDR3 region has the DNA TGTGCCAGCAGTACCCTAGCGGGAAACTACAATGAGCAGTTCTTC.

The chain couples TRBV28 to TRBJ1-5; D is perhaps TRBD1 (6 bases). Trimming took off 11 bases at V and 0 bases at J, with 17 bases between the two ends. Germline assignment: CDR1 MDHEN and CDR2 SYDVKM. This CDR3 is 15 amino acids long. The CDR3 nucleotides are TGTGCCGCGTTGGGGGGGGCAAGTAGCAATCAGCCCCAGCATTTT. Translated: CAALGGASSNQPQHF.

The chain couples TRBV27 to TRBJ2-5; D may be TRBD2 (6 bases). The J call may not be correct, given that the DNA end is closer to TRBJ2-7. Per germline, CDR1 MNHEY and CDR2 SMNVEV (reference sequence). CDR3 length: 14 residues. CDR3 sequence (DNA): TGTGCCAGCAGTTTTGCCGCGGGAACCTACGAGCAGTACTTC. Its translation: CASSFAAGTYEQYF.

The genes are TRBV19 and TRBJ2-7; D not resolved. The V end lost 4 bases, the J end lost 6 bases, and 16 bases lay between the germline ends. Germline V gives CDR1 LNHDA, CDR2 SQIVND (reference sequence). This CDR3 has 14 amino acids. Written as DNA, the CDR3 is TGTGCCAGTAGTACCGACTCCCGTAGTATCGAGCAGTACTTC. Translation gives CASSTDSRSIEQYF. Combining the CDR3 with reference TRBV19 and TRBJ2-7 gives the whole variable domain DGGITQSPKYLFRKEGQNVTLSCEQNLNHDAMYWYRQDPGQGLRLIYYSQIVNDFQKGDIAEGYSVSREKKESFPLTVTSAQKNPTAFYLCASSTDSRSIEQYFGPGTRLTVT.

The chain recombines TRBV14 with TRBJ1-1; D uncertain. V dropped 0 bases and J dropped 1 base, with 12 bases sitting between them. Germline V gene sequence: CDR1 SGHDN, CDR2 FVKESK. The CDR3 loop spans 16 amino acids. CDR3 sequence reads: CASSQDYYLPNTEAFF. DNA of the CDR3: TGTGCCAGCAGCCAAGATTACTACCTACCGAACACTGAAGCTTTCTTT.

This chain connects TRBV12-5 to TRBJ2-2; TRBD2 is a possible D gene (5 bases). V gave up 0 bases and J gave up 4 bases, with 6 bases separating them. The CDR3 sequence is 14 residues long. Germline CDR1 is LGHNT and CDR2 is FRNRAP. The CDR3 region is CASGLVGGTGELFF. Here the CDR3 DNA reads TGTGCTAGTGGTTTGGTAGGAGGCACCGGGGAGCTGTTTTTT. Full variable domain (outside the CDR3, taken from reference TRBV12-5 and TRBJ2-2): DARVTQTPRHKVTEMGQEVTMRCQPILGHNTVFWYRQTMMQGLELLAYFRNRAPLDDSGMPKDRFSAEMPDATLATLKIQPSEPRDSAVYFCASGLVGGTGELFFGEGSRLTVL.

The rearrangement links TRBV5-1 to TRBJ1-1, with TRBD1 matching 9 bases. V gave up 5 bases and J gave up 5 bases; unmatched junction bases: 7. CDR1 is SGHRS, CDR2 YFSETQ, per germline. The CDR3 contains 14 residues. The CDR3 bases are TGCGCCAGCAGGGGACGGGGACAGGGAACTGAAGCTTTCTTT. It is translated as CASRGRGQGTEAFF.

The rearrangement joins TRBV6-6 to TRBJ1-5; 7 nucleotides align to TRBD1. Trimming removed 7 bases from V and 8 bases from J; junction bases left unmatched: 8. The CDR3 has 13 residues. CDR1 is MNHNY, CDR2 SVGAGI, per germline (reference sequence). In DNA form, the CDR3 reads TGTGCCAGCAACAGGGGATCAATGGAGCCCCAGCATTTT. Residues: CASNRGSMEPQHF.

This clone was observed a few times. CDR3: CASSLGTGAEQYF. Here the CDR3 DNA reads TGTGCCAGCAGCTTGGGGACAGGGGCCGAGCAGTACTTC. The rearrangement links TRBV11-2 to TRBJ2-7; 10 bases agree with TRBD1. The CDR3 is 13 amino acids. With 3 bases clipped from V and 6 bases from J, the junction kept 2 bases outside the gene matches. Germline V CDR1 and CDR2: SGHAT, FQNNGV.

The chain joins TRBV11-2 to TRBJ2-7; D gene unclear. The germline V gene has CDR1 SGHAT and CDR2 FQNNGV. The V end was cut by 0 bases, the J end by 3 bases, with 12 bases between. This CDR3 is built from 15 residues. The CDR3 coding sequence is TGTGCCAGCAGCTTAGATCCATTTAGAGGCTACGAGCAGTACTTC. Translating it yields CASSLDPFRGYEQYF.

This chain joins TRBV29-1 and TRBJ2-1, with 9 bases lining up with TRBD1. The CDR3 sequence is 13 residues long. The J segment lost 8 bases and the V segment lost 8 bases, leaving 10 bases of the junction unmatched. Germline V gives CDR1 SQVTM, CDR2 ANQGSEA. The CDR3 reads CSSAGTGWDEQFF. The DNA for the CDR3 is TGCAGCTCCGCCGGGACAGGGTGGGATGAGCAGTTCTTC.

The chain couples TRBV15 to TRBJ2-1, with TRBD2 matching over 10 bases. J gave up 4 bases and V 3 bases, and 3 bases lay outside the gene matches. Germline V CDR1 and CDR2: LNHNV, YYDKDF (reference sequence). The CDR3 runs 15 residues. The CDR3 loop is CATSSSSGGYNEQFF. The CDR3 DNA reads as TGTGCCACCAGCAGCTCTAGCGGGGGTTACAATGAGCAGTTCTTC.

CDR3 loop: CASSPTHRRQGGSYEQYF. In DNA, the CDR3 is TGCGCCAGCAGCCCCACTCACAGAAGACAGGGAGGATCCTACGAGCAGTACTTC. This chain joins TRBV4-1 and TRBJ2-7; weak D call: TRBD1 (7 bases). Germline CDR1 is MGHRA and CDR2 is YSYEKL. This CDR3 spans 18 amino acids. V was trimmed by 4 bases and J by 1 base, leaving 23 bases between them.

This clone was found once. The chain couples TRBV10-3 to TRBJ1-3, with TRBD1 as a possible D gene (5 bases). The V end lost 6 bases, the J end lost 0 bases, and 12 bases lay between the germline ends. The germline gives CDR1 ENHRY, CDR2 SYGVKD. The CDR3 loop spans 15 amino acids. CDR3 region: CAISVGGSSGNTIYF. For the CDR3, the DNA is TGTGCCATCAGCGTTGGGGGGAGCTCTGGAAACACCATATATTTT.

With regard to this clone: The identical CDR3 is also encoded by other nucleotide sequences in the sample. CDR3 loop: CASSSSGSTDTQYF. The CDR3 DNA reads as TGTGCCAGCAGTTCTAGCGGAAGCACAGATACGCAGTATTTT. The chain employs TRBV5-4 and TRBJ2-3, with 7 bases that match TRBD2. This CDR3 comprises 14 residues. V trimming: 5 bases; J trimming: 0 bases; junction bases outside the gene matches: 3. From germline, CDR1 is SGHNT and CDR2 YYREEE (reference sequence).

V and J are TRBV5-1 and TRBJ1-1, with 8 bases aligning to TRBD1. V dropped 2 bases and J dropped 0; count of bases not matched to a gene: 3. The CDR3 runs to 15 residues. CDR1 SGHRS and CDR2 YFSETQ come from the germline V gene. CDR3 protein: CASSFYRGVNTEAFF. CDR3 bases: TGCGCCAGCAGCTTCTACAGGGGGGTGAACACTGAAGCTTTCTTT.